This TCR beta chain is drawn from a study of human T cells and chemical hapten exposure. Background on the study: On the upper back, patch tests were applied with 0.01% DPC and read at 6 days.

Indicated time point: pre-sensitization, week 0. Regarding treatment: therapeutic diphenylcyclopropenone sensitization with weekly scalp DPC. Germline-derived CDR1 and CDR2 are LGHDT and YNNKEL (reference sequence). J was trimmed by 1 base and V by 3 bases; bases with no gene match: 5. The CDR3 is made up of 15 amino acids. TCRdb itself ran the RACE reads through MiXCR, one entry per CDR3 protein. The table includes 250,000 to 300,000 distinct CDR3 sequences, almost 8% detected once. Source: whole blood, taken in connection with sensitization to the hapten diphenylcyclopropenone (DPC). The V and J genes are TRBV3-1 and TRBJ2-7, with 8 bases aligning to TRBD1. This receptor was identified in a man aged 18 to 30 with alopecia areata. Some clones in this sample may be carry-over from other donors' samples. The CDR3 sequence is CASSHVRGQSYEQYF. CDR3 DNA: TGTGCCAGCAGCCACGTCAGGGGGCAGTCCTACGAGCAGTACTTC.